This TCR beta chain appears in the sequencing data of a study of blood T cells in healthy people across ages. The extraction recovered at least 5 micrograms of total RNA per sample. Sample-barcoded 5' priming and a J-beta primer mix drove a second PCR of 7 to 11 cycles. TCRdb reprocessed the 5' RACE reads with MiXCR, giving one entry per CDR3 protein. The table has about a million distinct CDR3 sequences, under 40% seen once. The CDR3 runs 14 residues. V lost 4 bases and J lost 9; bases outside the gene matches: 9. Germline V CDR1 and CDR2: SGHNT, YYREEE (reference sequence). Findings of the study overall: Getting older went along with TCR beta diversity per million T cells dropping roughly linearly.

As for this clonotype: Its antigen is unknown.

The receptor comes from a man between 18 and 29 years old in good health. The chain employs TRBV5-4 and TRBJ2-1; 8 bases are shared with TRBD2. The sample was blood. CDR3 residues: CASSLPGTRAEQFF. The CDR3, as DNA: TGTGCCAGCAGCCTTCCCGGGACTAGGGCTGAGCAGTTCTTC.